Listed below are T cell receptor beta chains from one sample, sequenced in a study of cytomegalovirus exposure and HLA in healthy donors. TCRdb's table, derived via immunoSEQ multiplex PCR, lists solely in-frame clones and lacks some. The sample yields some 180,000 clones, around 84% seen once. What was sequenced was PBMCs. The source of these receptors is a man aged 25-40 years in good health and CMV-seropositive. Each CDR3 is given with its conserved first and last residue. The D gene is left open where the match is weak. The listing skips clone size in some rows; elsewhere it reads once, few, many or a size class.

d_call clone_size j_call v_call cdr3_aa cdr3_nt
TRBD2 - TRBJ2-1 TRBV19 CASSREGGRYNEQFF TGTGCCAGTAGTCGGGAGGGAGGTCGGTACAATGAGCAGTTCTTC
TRBD2 - TRBJ2-3 TRBV7-6 CASSSSGLATDTQYF TGTGCCAGCAGTTCTAGTGGACTAGCAACAGATACGCAGTATTTT
- - TRBJ2-5 TRBV18 CASSPPGRQETQYF TGTGCCAGCTCACCACCGGGCAGACAAGAGACCCAGTACTTC
TRBD2 - TRBJ2-2 TRBV29-1 CSARFKTSVGTGELFF TGCAGCGCTAGGTTCAAGACTAGCGTGGGCACCGGGGAGCTGTTTTTT
TRBD2 - TRBJ2-7 TRBV13 CASSLWTSNGYEQYF TGTGCCAGCAGCTTATGGACTAGTAACGGCTACGAGCAGTACTTC
TRBD2 once TRBJ2-3 TRBV5-4 CASSLGGRESDTQYF TGTGCCAGCAGCTTGGGAGGGCGGGAGTCAGATACGCAGTATTTT
TRBD1 - TRBJ2-7 TRBV6-5 CASSLGQGAYEQYF TGTGCCAGCAGCCTGGGACAGGGGGCTTACGAGCAGTACTTC
- - TRBJ1-6 TRBV5-6 CASSSQHLRGNNSPLHF TGTGCCAGCAGCTCTCAACATCTCAGGGGAAATAATTCACCCCTCCACTTT
TRBD2 - TRBJ2-7 TRBV7-9 CASSLLADYEQYF TGTGCCAGCAGCTTACTAGCGGACTACGAGCAGTACTTC
- - TRBJ1-2 TRBV7-2 CASSANRIYGYTF TGTGCCAGCAGCGCAAACAGGATCTATGGCTACACCTTC
- - TRBJ2-4 TRBV6-5 CASSPRVAKNIQYF TGTGCCAGCAGCCCCCGAGTAGCCAAAAACATTCAGTACTTC
TRBD2 - TRBJ2-1 TRBV13 CASSILADSYNEQFF TGTGCCAGCAGCATACTAGCGGACTCCTACAATGAGCAGTTCTTC
- - TRBJ2-2 TRBV7-9 CASVAWVTGELFF TGTGCCAGCGTAGCTTGGGTAACCGGGGAGCTGTTTTTT
TRBD1 - TRBJ1-2 TRBV6-6 CASRGGTGGEYGYTF TGTGCCAGCAGGGGGGGGACAGGGGGCGAGTATGGCTACACCTTC
- - TRBJ2-1 TRBV7-6 CASSLAGEEFF TGTGCCAGCAGCTTAGCGGGAGAAGAGTTCTTC
TRBD1 - TRBJ1-5 TRBV5-1 CASSFGTGASNQPQHF TGCGCCAGCAGCTTCGGGACAGGGGCTAGCAATCAGCCCCAGCATTTT
- few TRBJ2-7 TRBV18 CASSPLLGVHYEQYF TGTGCCAGCTCACCACTGCTAGGAGTGCACTACGAGCAGTACTTC
TRBD2 - TRBJ2-7 TRBV11-3 CASSLDGLAGGDEQYF TGTGCCAGCAGCTTAGATGGGCTAGCGGGAGGCGATGAGCAGTACTTC
- - TRBJ1-5 TRBV6-1 CASSGERTVYSNQPQHF TGTGCCAGCAGTGGCGAACGAACAGTTTATAGCAATCAGCCCCAGCATTTT
TRBD2 - TRBJ2-3 TRBV6-1 CASSEGSGRATDTQYF TGTGCCAGCAGTGAAGGTAGCGGGAGGGCCACAGATACGCAGTATTTT
- - TRBJ2-1 TRBV28 CASSSVSSYNEQFF TGTGCCAGCAGCTCTGTGTCCTCCTACAATGAGCAGTTCTTC
TRBD1 - TRBJ2-7 TRBV28 CASSYRGVQLEQYF TGTGCCAGCAGTTACAGGGGGGTCCAACTTGAGCAGTACTTC
- - TRBJ1-2 TRBV7-9 CASSCGGGRGYTF TGTGCCAGCAGCTGCGGGGGGGGGCGTGGCTACACCTTC
- - TRBJ1-5 TRBV4-1 CASSQDIVRGRRGGNQPQHF TGCGCCAGCAGCCAAGATATAGTACGCGGCAGGCGGGGGGGCAATCAGCCCCAGCATTTT
- - TRBJ2-5 TRBV6-5 CASSKLTLFQETQYF TGTGCCAGCAGCAAACTTACCCTTTTCCAAGAGACCCAGTACTTC
- - TRBJ2-7 TRBV18 CASSPDSLSTYEQYF TGTGCCAGCTCACCAGACAGCTTATCTACCTACGAGCAGTACTTC
TRBD1 - TRBJ2-2 TRBV4-3 CASSQDHRGDDTGELFF TGCGCCAGCAGCCAAGATCACAGGGGAGACGACACCGGGGAGCTGTTTTTT
- - TRBJ1-1 TRBV7-3 CASSMQEGTEAFF TGTGCCAGCAGCATGCAGGAGGGCACTGAAGCTTTCTTT
- - TRBJ2-7 TRBV30 CAFVEGQGFYEQYF TGTGCCTTTGTAGAAGGGCAGGGATTCTACGAGCAGTACTTC
- - TRBJ2-7 TRBV7-2 CASSRRGEQYF TGTGCCAGCAGCCGTAGAGGGGAGCAGTACTTC
TRBD1 once TRBJ1-2 TRBV7-2 CASSFGQGGYGYTF TGTGCCAGCAGCTTTGGACAGGGCGGATATGGCTACACCTTC
TRBD1 - TRBJ2-1 TRBV6-1 CASRYRTGQLNEQFF TGTGCCAGCAGATACAGGACAGGACAACTCAATGAGCAGTTCTTC
- - TRBJ1-1 TRBV11-3 CASSQWGLEAFF TGTGCCAGCAGCCAGTGGGGGCTTGAAGCTTTCTTT
- - TRBJ2-3 TRBV7-3 CASSTHARADTQYF TGTGCCAGCAGCACCCACGCCCGGGCAGATACGCAGTATTTT
- - TRBJ2-1 TRBV7-2 CASSLRENTGVGYNEQFF TGTGCCAGCAGCTTACGAGAAAATACGGGAGTGGGGTACAATGAGCAGTTCTTC
- - TRBJ2-3 TRBV2 CASSETPPTDTQYF TGTGCCAGCAGTGAGACACCTCCCACAGATACGCAGTATTTT
- few TRBJ1-2 TRBV28 CASSLRVYDGYTF TGTGCCAGCAGTTTAAGAGTCTACGATGGCTACACCTTC
TRBD2 once TRBJ2-1 TRBV7-2 CASSSTGLAGGPGEQFF TGTGCCAGCAGCTCGACGGGACTAGCGGGAGGGCCAGGTGAGCAGTTCTTC
TRBD2 - TRBJ2-2 TRBV5-1 CASSPSGRNTGELFF TGCGCCAGCAGCCCTAGCGGCAGGAACACCGGGGAGCTGTTTTTT
- few TRBJ1-2 TRBV4-3 CASSQHGSSSGGYTF TGCGCCAGCAGCCAACACGGGTCTTCTTCCGGGGGCTACACCTTC
TRBD2 once TRBJ2-5 TRBV7-8 CASRLAGLVQGFSETQYF TGTGCCAGCAGACTAGCGGGTTTAGTCCAAGGATTTTCGGAGACCCAGTACTTC
TRBD1 - TRBJ2-7 TRBV5-1 CASSLVGTGLSEQYF TGCGCCAGCAGCTTGGTTGGGACAGGGTTGAGCGAGCAGTACTTC
- - TRBJ2-2 TRBV11-2 CASSLLRNTGELFF TGTGCCAGCAGCTTATTGAGGAACACCGGGGAGCTGTTTTTT
- once TRBJ1-3 TRBV25-1 CASSPGSGNTIYF TGTGCCAGCAGTCCGGGTTCGGGAAACACCATATATTTT